Included here is one T cell receptor (beta chain) sequence, with context. The source of the sample is a study of spatial heterogeneity in lung cancer. Every cDNA TCR molecule received its own unique molecular identifier. TCRdb reanalysed the 5' RACE reads using MiXCR and keeps one entry per CDR3 protein. Counted here are about 1,700 distinct CDR3 sequences, approximately 19% occurring once; the ten biggest clones make up 51%. Time point meaning: blood at routine non-recurrence follow-up after resection. The material sequenced was PBMCs, taken at follow-up. This clonotype originated in a male donor with early-stage non-small cell lung cancer.

DNA for the CDR3: TGTGCCAGCAGCTTAGTCGGTGACAATGAGCAGTTCTTC. Translated, it gives CASSLVGDNEQFF. The chain employs TRBV13 and TRBJ2-1, with no clear D. V was cut by 1 base and J by 5 bases, with 6 bases left in between. Per the germline V gene, CDR1 is PRHDT and CDR2 is FYEKMQ (reference sequence). The CDR3 spans 13 residues.